The 23 T cell receptor beta chains given below trace back to one sample, sequenced in a study of CD8 T cells in ankylosing spondylitis. Study-level points and caveats: Blood from ankylosing spondylitis patients appeared to carry a characteristic roughly 8-variant TCR beta motif.

What these receptors recognize is not known. TCRdb redid the calling of the 5' RACE reads with MiXCR, one entry per CDR3 protein. The sample gives 200,000 to 250,000 distinct CDR3 sequences, approximately 7.4% of which show up once; 12% to 15% is in the top ten. The sample consisted of blood, either unsorted or a sorted T cell fraction (not recorded which). Receptors originate from a male donor with ankylosing spondylitis.

This clonotype was detected many times. The chain couples TRBV11-2 to TRBJ2-1, with a tentative D call TRBD2 (5 bases). There are 15 residues in the CDR3. Germline CDR1 reads SGHAT; CDR2 reads FQNNGV. The V end lost 4 bases, the J end lost 0 bases, and 10 bases lay between the germline ends. The CDR3 is CASSSRTDSYNEQFF. The CDR3 region has the DNA TGTGCCAGCAGCTCTCGGACTGACTCCTACAATGAGCAGTTCTTC.

At least ten counts were recorded for this clonotype. The chain is built from TRBV4-3 and TRBJ2-7; a weak D match, TRBD2 (6 bases). Trimming stripped 4 bases from V and 2 bases from J, with 12 bases between. The germline V gene has CDR1 LGHNA and CDR2 YSLEER. There are 14 residues in the CDR3. The CDR3: CASSPMRGTYEQYF. The CDR3 DNA follows: TGCGCCAGCAGCCCCATGCGGGGAACCTACGAGCAGTACTTC.

This clonotype occurred a few times. The genes are TRBV9 and TRBJ2-4; weak D call: TRBD1 (6 bases). V lost 0 bases and J 7 bases, leaving 11 bases between the germline ends. Germline V gene sequence: CDR1 SGDLS, CDR2 YYNGEE. The CDR3 covers 14 residues. CDR3 protein: CASSVGRGRNIQYF. CDR3 coding DNA: TGTGCCAGCAGCGTAGGCAGGGGACGGAACATTCAGTACTTC.

This clonotype was counted ten times or more. The V gene is TRBV28, the J gene TRBJ2-2; TRBD1 matches at 8 bases. Germline-derived CDR1 and CDR2 are MDHEN and SYDVKM. The CDR3 is made up of 15 amino acids. V trimming: 8 bases; J trimming: 1 base; junction bases outside the gene matches: 6. This chain's CDR3 is CASVETGGNTGELFF. DNA of the CDR3: TGTGCCAGCGTCGAAACAGGGGGGAACACCGGGGAGCTGTTTTTT.

There are many counts of this clonotype. The chain couples TRBV14 to TRBJ2-5, with D hard to call. Trimming pared 0 bases from V and 4 bases from J, leaving 12 bases between. Germline CDR1 and CDR2: SGHDN and FVKESK. This CDR3 contains 15 residues. CDR3 nucleotides: TGTGCCAGCAGCCAAGAAAAGTCTTATCGAGAGACCCAGTACTTC. This encodes CASSQEKSYRETQYF.

This clonotype has at least ten counts. CDR3 sequence reads: CASSGREGETQYF. The CDR3 region has the DNA TGTGCCAGCAGTGGGAGGGAGGGCGAGACCCAGTACTTC. This chain connects TRBV27 to TRBJ2-5, with 7 bases aligning to TRBD2. The CDR3 is made up of 13 amino acids. V lost 5 bases and J lost 5; bases outside the gene matches: 5. Per germline, CDR1 MNHEY and CDR2 SMNVEV (reference sequence).

This rearrangement joins TRBV20-1 to TRBJ2-7; 8 nucleotides agree with TRBD2. Germline V gene sequence: CDR1 DFQATT, CDR2 SNEGSKA (reference sequence). J lost 0 bases, V lost 6 bases, and 4 bases had no gene match. The CDR3 spans 13 residues. CDR3 coding DNA: TGCAGTGCAGCCGGGAGGGACTCCTACGAGCAGTACTTC. Protein sequence: CSAAGRDSYEQYF.

The table lists this clonotype with many counts. The CDR3 coding sequence is TGTGCCAGCAGCACCGGACAGGGTGGATGGGAGCTGTTTTTT. Translated: CASSTGQGGWELFF. V and J are TRBV7-9 and TRBJ2-2, with TRBD1 matching over 8 bases. Trimming removed 5 bases from V and 9 bases from J; junction bases left unmatched: 8. Germline CDR1 reads SEHNR; CDR2 reads FQNEAQ (reference sequence). This CDR3 has 14 amino acids. Combining the CDR3 with reference TRBV7-9 and TRBJ2-2 gives the whole variable domain DTGVSQNPRHKITKRGQNVTFRCDPISEHNRLYWYRQTLGQGPEFLTYFQNEAQLEKSRLLSDRFSAERPKGSFSTLEIQRTEQGDSAMYLCASSTGQGGWELFFGEGSRLTVL.

This clonotype has at least ten counts. Its ends do not fully match the called genes, so a read error is possible. This chain links TRBV7-7 with TRBJ2-1, with 14 bases matching TRBD2. CDR1 and CDR2 from the germline V gene are SSHAT and FNYEAQ (reference sequence). The CDR3 covers 17 residues. The CDR3 region is CASSLAGTSGSGNEQFF. For the CDR3, the DNA is TGTGCTAGCAGCTTAGCCGGGACTAGCGGGAGTGGAAATGAGCAGTTCTTC.

The rearrangement joins TRBV5-8 to TRBJ2-3; 9 bases are a match to TRBD2. Trimming cost V 4 bases and J 7 bases; bases outside gene matches: 4. Per germline, CDR1 SGHTS and CDR2 YDEGEE. This CDR3 is built from 13 residues. The chain's CDR3 is CASSISGSYTQYF. In DNA, the CDR3 is TGTGCCAGCAGCATTAGCGGGAGCTATACGCAGTATTTT.

This clonotype has more than one count but fewer than ten. The J gene is TRBJ2-5, the V gene TRBV27; D ambiguous. Trimming stripped 2 bases from V and 2 bases from J, with 12 bases between. Germline lookup yields CDR1 MNHEY and CDR2 SMNVEV (reference sequence). The CDR3 is 15 residues long. CDR3 region: CASSLLGLRQETQYF. CDR3 DNA sequence: TGTGCCAGCAGTTTACTGGGGTTAAGACAAGAGACCCAGTACTTC.

This clonotype showed up many times. The chain couples TRBV5-1 to TRBJ1-5; a possible D gene is TRBD1 (5 bases). The length of the CDR3 is 16 residues. The V gene's germline CDR1 is SGHRS and CDR2 YFSETQ. Trimming removed 0 bases from V and 0 bases from J, with 10 bases in between. CDR3 nucleotide sequence: TGCGCCAGCAGCTTGGCCGGGGGATATAGCAATCAGCCCCAGCATTTT. It is translated as CASSLAGGYSNQPQHF.

This clonotype was recorded a few times. V gene TRBV6-5 combines with J gene TRBJ2-7; no clear D. The germline CDR1 and CDR2 sequences are MNHEY and SVGAGI. The CDR3 has 14 amino acids. V was shortened by 1 base and J by 1 base, with 8 bases between the two germline ends. CDR3 protein: CASSYYGGSYEQYF. CDR3 DNA: TGTGCCAGCAGTTACTACGGCGGTTCCTACGAGCAGTACTTC.

This clonotype was counted between two and nine times. This rearrangement joins TRBV7-6 to TRBJ2-7, with D possibly being TRBD2 (7 bases). The CDR3 has 15 residues. The germline V and J ends were trimmed by 5 bases and 7 bases, with 21 bases remaining between them. Germline V gene sequence: CDR1 SGHVS, CDR2 FNYEAQ. For the CDR3, the DNA is TGTGCCAGCAGCCCTGGGGGGGGGCCAGTATGGGAGCAGTACTTC. Its protein product is CASSPGGGPVWEQYF.

A remark on this clonotype: A much larger clone differs by one base, so this may be a read error. This chain connects TRBV24-1 to TRBJ2-1, with 8 nucleotides matching TRBD1. The J call may be wrong; the DNA end is better matched by TRBJ2-7. The CDR3 length is 14 residues. CDR1 is KGHDR and CDR2 is SFDVKD in the germline V gene. CDR3 DNA: TGTGCCACCACCAACGGACAGGGAAACAATGAGCAGTACTTC. It is translated as CATTNGQGNNEQYF.

This clonotype was seen repeatedly, ten times or more. The gene calls are TRBV6-1 and TRBJ1-6; D ambiguous. Germline lookup yields CDR1 MNHNS and CDR2 SASEGT. The V gene lost 3 bases and the J gene lost 8 bases, with 11 bases spanning the gap. The CDR3 contains 14 residues. DNA of the CDR3: TGTGCCAGCAGTGACGGCGGGTGGGATTCACCCCTCCACTTT. This codes for CASSDGGWDSPLHF.

This clonotype was seen repeatedly, ten times or more. This rearrangement joins TRBV6-2 or TRBV6-3 to TRBJ2-2, with 7 bases fitting TRBD2. The V gene's germline CDR1 is MNHEY and CDR2 SVGEGT. The CDR3 is 16 amino acids. V shed 2 bases and J 2 bases; nucleotides not matched to a gene: 5. The CDR3 region is CASSYPGTINTGELFF. The CDR3, as DNA: TGTGCCAGCAGTTACCCCGGGACTATTAACACCGGGGAGCTGTTTTTT.

CDR3 nucleotides: TGTGCCAGCAGCTGGACAGGGGGCGTAGCCTACGAGCAGTACTTC. Protein sequence: CASSWTGGVAYEQYF. The chain is built from TRBV7-2 and TRBJ2-7; 11 nucleotides agree with TRBD1. The CDR3 is 15 amino acids. Germline V gene data show CDR1 as SGHTA and CDR2 as FQGNSA. The J segment lost 2 bases and the V segment lost 4 bases, leaving 4 bases of the junction unmatched.

This clonotype was detected ten times or more. The genes are TRBV9 and TRBJ2-5, with D possibly TRBD2 on 7 matching bases. Between the trimmed V and J ends, which lost 0 bases and 5 bases, there was a span of 23 bases. This CDR3 spans 18 amino acids. Germline V gene data show CDR1 as SGDLS and CDR2 as YYNGEE. CDR3 DNA sequence: TGTGCCAGCAGCGTAGAGGGTGGGGGGGCGGCTTCTGACGAGACCCAGTACTTC. Translated: CASSVEGGGAASDETQYF.

CDR3 protein: CASSEDWGVRYGYTF. The CDR3, as DNA: TGTGCCAGCAGTGAAGATTGGGGGGTTCGCTATGGCTACACCTTC. The chain recombines TRBV2 with TRBJ1-2; D possibly corresponds to TRBD1 (5 bases). CDR1 and CDR2 from the germline V gene are SNHLY and FYNNEI. Trimming pared 1 base from V and 4 bases from J, leaving 13 bases between. The CDR3 runs to 15 residues.

This clonotype was seen more than once but under ten times. The chain uses TRBV7-8 and TRBJ2-2; 12 bases match TRBD2. Germline V gene data show CDR1 as SGHVS and CDR2 as FQNEAQ. This CDR3 comprises 18 residues. The junction had 5 bases not matched to a gene; V was cut back by 0 bases and J by 3 bases. CDR3 amino acids: CASSLALRLAGDTGELFF. Written as DNA, the CDR3 is TGTGCCAGCAGCTTAGCACTGCGACTAGCGGGAGACACCGGGGAGCTGTTTTTT.

In its sample, this clonotype was seen many times. CDR3 sequence reads: CSANRGRRNEQFF. The DNA of the CDR3 is TGCAGTGCTAACAGGGGGCGCAGAAATGAGCAGTTCTTC. This rearrangement joins TRBV20-1 to TRBJ2-1; the match to TRBD1 covers 9 bases. Trimming took 4 bases from V and 7 from J; bases not matched to a gene: 5. Germline CDR1 reads DFQATT; CDR2 reads SNEGSKA (reference sequence). This CDR3 has 13 amino acids.

This clonotype was counted many times. The gene calls are TRBV4-3 and TRBJ1-2; the match to TRBD1 covers 9 bases. Germline V gene lookup returns CDR1 LGHNA and CDR2 YSLEER. Trimming cost V 2 bases and J 8 bases; bases outside gene matches: 15. This CDR3 region has 17 residues. CDR3 nucleotide sequence: TGCGCCAGCAGCCAAACGGCCGGGACAGGGACTGCCGAAGGCTACACCTTC. Encoded protein: CASSQTAGTGTAEGYTF.